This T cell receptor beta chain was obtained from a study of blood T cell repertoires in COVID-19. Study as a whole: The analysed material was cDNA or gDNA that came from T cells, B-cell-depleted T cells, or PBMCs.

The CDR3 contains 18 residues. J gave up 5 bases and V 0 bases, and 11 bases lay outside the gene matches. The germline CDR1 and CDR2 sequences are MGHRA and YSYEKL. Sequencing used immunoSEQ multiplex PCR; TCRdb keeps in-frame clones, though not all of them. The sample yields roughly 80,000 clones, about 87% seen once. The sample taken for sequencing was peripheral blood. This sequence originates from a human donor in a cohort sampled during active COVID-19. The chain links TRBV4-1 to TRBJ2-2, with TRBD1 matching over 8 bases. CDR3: CASSQEPGQERGTGELFF. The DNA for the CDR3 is TGCGCCAGCAGCCAAGAACCGGGACAGGAAAGGGGAACCGGGGAGCTGTTTTTT.